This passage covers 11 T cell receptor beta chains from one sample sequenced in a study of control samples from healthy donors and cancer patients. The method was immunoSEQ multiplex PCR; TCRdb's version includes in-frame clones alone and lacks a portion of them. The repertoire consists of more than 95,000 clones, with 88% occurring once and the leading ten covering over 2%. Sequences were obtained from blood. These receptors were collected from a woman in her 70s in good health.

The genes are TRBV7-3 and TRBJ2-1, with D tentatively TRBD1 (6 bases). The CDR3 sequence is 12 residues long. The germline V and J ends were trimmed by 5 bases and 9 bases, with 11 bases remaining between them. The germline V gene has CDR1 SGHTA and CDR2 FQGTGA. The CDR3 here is CASSNDRSEQFF. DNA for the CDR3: TGTGCCAGCAGCAACGACAGGTCTGAGCAGTTCTTC.

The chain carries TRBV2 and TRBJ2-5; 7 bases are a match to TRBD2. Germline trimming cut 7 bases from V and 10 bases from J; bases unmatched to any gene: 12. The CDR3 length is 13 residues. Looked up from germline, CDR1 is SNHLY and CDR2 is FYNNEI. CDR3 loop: CASTTREAGDQYF. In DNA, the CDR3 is TGTGCCAGCACTACCCGGGAGGCGGGTGACCAGTACTTC.

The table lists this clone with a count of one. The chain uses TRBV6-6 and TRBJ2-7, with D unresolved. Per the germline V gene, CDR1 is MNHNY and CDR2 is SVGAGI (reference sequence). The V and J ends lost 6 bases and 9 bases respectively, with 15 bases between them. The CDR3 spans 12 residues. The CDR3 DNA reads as TGTGCCAGCAGCCAGAGAGAAAAATTGCAGTACTTC. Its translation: CASSQREKLQYF.

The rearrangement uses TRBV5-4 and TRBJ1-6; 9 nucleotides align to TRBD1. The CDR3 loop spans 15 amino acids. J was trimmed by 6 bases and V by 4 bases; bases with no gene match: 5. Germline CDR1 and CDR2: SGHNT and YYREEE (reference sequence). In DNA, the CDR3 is TGTGCCAGCAGCCGTGGACAGGGGTTTAATTCACCCCTCCACTTT. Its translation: CASSRGQGFNSPLHF. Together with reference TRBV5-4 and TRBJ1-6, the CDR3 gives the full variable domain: ETGVTQSPTHLIKTRGQQVTLRCSSQSGHNTVSWYQQALGQGPQFIFQYYREEENGRGNFPPRFSGLQFPNYSSELNVNALELDDSALYLCASSRGQGFNSPLHFGNGTRLTVT.

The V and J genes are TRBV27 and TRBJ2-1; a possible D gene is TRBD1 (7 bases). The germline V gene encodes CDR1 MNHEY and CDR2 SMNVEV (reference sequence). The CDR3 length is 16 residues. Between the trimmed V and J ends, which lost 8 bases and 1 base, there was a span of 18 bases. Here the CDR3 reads CASSSLGGQSYNEQFF. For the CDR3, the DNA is TGTGCCAGCTCCTCCTTGGGGGGACAGTCCTACAATGAGCAGTTCTTC.

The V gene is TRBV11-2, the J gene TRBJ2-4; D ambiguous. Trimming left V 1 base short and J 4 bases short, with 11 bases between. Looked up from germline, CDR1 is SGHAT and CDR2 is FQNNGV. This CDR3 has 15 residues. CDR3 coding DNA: TGTGCCAGCAGCTTAGTTCCAGGCACAAAAAACATTCAGTACTTC. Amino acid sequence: CASSLVPGTKNIQYF.

For the CDR3, the DNA is TGTGCCAGCTCGACAGATCGGAGGGGGGAGCAGTACTTC. This translates into CASSTDRRGEQYF. The V gene is TRBV18, the J gene TRBJ2-7, with D tentatively TRBD1 or TRBD2 (6 bases each). Germline V gene sequence: CDR1 KGHSH, CDR2 LQKENI. V was clipped by 6 bases and J by 7 bases, with 16 bases between them. This CDR3 comprises 13 residues.

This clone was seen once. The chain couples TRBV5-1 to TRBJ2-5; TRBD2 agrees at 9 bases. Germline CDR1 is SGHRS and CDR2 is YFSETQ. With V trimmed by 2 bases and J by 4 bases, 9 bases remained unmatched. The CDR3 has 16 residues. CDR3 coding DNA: TGCGCCAGCAGCTTTTCTAGCGGGGCCGTGGGAGAGACCCAGTACTTC. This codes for CASSFSSGAVGETQYF.

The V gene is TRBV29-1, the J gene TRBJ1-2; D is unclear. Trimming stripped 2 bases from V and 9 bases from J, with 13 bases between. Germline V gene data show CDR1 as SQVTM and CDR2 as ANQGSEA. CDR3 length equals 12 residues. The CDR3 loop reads CSVEWVLGSYTF. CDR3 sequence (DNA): TGCAGCGTTGAATGGGTTCTGGGGAGCTACACCTTC.

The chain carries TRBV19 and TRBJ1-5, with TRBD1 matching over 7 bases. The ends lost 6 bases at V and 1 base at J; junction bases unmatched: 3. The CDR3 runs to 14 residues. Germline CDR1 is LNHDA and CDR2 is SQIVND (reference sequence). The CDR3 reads CASRDRLSNQPQHF. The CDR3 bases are TGTGCCAGTAGGGACAGGCTAAGCAATCAGCCCCAGCATTTT.

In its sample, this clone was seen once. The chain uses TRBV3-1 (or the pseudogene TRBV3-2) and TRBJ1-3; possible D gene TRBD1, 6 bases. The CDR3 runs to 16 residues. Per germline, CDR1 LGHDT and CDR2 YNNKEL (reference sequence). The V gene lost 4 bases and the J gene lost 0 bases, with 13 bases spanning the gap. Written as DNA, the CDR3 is TGTGCCAGCAGCCCGCGCGGACAGCACTCTGGAAACACCATATATTTT. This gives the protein CASSPRGQHSGNTIYF.